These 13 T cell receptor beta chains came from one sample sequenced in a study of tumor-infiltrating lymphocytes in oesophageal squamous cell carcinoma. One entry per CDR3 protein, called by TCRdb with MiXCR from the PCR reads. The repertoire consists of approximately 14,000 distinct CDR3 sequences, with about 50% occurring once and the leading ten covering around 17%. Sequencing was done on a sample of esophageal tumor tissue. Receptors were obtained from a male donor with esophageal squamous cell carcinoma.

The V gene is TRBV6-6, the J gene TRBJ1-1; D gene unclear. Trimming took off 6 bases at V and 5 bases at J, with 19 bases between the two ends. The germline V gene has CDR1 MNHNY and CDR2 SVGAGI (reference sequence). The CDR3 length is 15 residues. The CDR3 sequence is CASSPLHLQRTEAFF. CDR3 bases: TGTGCCAGCAGCCCTCTACACTTACAGAGGACTGAAGCTTTCTTT.

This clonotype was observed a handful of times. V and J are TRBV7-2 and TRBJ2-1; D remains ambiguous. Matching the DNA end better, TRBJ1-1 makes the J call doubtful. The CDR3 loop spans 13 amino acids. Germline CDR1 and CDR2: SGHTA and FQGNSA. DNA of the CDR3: TGTGCCAGCAGCTTATCCAAAGGCACTGAAGCTTTCTTT. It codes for CASSLSKGTEAFF.

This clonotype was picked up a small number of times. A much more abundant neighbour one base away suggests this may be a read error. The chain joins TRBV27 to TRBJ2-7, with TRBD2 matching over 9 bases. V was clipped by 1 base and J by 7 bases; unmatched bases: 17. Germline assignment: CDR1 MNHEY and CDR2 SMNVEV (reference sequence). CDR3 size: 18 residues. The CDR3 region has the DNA TGTGCCAGCAGTTTATTGGGGTTGGCTAGCGGGACATTAAATGAGCAGTACTTC. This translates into CASSLLGLASGTLNEQYF.

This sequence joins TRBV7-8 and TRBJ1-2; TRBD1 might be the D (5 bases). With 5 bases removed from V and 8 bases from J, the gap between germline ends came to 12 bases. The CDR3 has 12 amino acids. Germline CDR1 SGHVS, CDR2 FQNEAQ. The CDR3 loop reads CASSPWGKGYTF. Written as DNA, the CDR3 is TGTGCCAGCAGCCCCTGGGGGAAGGGCTACACCTTC.

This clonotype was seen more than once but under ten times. The DNA of the CDR3 is TGTGCCAGCAGCCCCCAGAACACCGGGGAGCTGTTTTTT. This encodes CASSPQNTGELFF. This sequence joins TRBV7-2 and TRBJ2-2; D gene unclear. Germline V gene sequence: CDR1 SGHTA, CDR2 FQGNSA. V lost 5 bases and J 1 base, leaving 5 bases between the germline ends. CDR3 length equals 13 residues.

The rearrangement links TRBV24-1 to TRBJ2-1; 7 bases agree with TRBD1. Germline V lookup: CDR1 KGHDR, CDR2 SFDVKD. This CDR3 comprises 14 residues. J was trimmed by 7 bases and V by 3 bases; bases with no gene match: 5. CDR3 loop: CATSDVTGPNEQFF. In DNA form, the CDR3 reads TGTGCCACCAGTGATGTGACAGGGCCAAATGAGCAGTTCTTC.

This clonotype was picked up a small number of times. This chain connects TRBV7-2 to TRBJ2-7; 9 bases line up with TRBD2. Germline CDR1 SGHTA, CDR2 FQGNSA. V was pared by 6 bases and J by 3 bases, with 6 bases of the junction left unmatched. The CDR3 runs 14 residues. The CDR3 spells CASRDKTSGYEQYF. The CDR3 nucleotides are TGTGCCAGCAGAGATAAGACTAGCGGCTACGAGCAGTACTTC.

Here the CDR3 reads CASSGSWDRGADTQYF. The CDR3 nucleotides read TGTGCCAGCAGTGGCTCGTGGGACAGGGGGGCAGATACGCAGTATTTT. This chain links TRBV6-5 with TRBJ2-3; 11 nucleotides agree with TRBD1. The V gene end was trimmed by 5 bases and the J gene end by 4 bases; junction bases not matched to a gene: 8. From germline, CDR1 is MNHEY and CDR2 SVGAGI. The CDR3 is 16 residues long.

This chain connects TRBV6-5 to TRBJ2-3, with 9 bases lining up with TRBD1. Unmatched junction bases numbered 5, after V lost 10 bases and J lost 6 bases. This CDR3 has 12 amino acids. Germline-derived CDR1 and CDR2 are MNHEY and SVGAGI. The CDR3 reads CAIDRGSDTQYF. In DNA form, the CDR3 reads TGTGCCATTGACAGGGGGAGCGATACGCAGTATTTT.

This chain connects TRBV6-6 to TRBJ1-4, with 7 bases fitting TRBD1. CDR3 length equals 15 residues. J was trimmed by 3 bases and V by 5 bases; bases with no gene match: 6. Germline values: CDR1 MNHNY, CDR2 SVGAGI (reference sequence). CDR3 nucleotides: TGTGCCAGCAGTCGAACAGGGGAGGCTAATGAAAAACTGTTTTTT. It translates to CASSRTGEANEKLFF.

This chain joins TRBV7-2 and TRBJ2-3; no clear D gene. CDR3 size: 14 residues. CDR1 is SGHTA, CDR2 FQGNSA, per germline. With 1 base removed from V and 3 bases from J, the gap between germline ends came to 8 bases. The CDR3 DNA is TGTGCCAGCAGCTTAGTAACTAAAACAGATACGCAGTATTTT. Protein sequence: CASSLVTKTDTQYF.

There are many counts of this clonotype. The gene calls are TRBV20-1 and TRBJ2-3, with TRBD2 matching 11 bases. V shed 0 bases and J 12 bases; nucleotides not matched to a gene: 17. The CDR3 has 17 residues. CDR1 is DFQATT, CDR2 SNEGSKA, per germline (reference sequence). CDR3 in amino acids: CSARDPAGTSGSRYQYF. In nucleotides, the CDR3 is TGCAGTGCTAGAGATCCTGCAGGAACTAGCGGGAGCCGTTACCAGTATTTT.

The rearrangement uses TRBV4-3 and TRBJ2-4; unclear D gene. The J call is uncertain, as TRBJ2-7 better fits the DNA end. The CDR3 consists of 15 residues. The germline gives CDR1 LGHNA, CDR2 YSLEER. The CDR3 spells CASSQEGVDTYEQYF. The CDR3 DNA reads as TGCGCCAGCAGCCAAGAAGGCGTAGATACCTACGAGCAGTACTTC.